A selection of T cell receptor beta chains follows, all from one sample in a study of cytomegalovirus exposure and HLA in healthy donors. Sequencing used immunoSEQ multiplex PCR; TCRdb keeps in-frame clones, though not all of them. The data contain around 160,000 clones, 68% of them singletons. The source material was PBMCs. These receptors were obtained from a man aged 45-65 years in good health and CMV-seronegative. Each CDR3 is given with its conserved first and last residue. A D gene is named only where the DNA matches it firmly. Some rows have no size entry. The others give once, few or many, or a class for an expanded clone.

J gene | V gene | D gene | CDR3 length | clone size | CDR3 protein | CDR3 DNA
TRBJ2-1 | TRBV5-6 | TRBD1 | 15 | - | CASSHGTGAQSEQFF | TGTGCCAGCAGCCATGGGACAGGGGCACAGAGCGAGCAGTTCTTC
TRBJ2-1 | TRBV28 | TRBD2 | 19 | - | CASSRFGLAGGPVPYEQFF | TGTGCCAGCAGCCGATTCGGACTAGCGGGGGGGCCCGTGCCCTATGAGCAGTTCTTC
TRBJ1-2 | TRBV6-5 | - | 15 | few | CASSYQVVGGYGYTF | TGTGCCAGCAGTTACCAAGTAGTCGGCGGCTATGGCTACACCTTC
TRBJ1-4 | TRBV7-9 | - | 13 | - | CASSSAHTEKLFF | TGTGCCAGCAGCTCCGCACATACTGAAAAACTGTTTTTT
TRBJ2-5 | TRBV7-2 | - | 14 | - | CASSLAGAEETQYF | TGTGCCAGCAGCTTAGCGGGGGCCGAAGAGACCCAGTACTTC
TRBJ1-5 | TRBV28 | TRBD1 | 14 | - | CASRTGGKDQPQHF | TGTGCCAGCAGGACAGGGGGCAAGGATCAGCCCCAGCATTTT
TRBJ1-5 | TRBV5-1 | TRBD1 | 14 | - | CASSSGTGNQPQHF | TGCGCCAGCAGCTCCGGGACAGGCAATCAGCCCCAGCATTTT
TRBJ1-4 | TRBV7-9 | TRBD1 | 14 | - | CASSFGTANEKLFF | TGTGCCAGCAGCTTCGGGACAGCAAATGAAAAACTGTTTTTT
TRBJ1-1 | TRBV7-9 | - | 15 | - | CASSYQADMNTEAFF | TGTGCCAGCAGTTACCAGGCAGATATGAACACTGAAGCTTTCTTT
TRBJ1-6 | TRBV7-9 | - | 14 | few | CASSLDSSNSPLHF | TGTGCCAGCAGCTTAGACAGCTCAAATTCACCCCTCCACTTT
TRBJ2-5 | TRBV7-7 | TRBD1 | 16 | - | CASSLRGQGREETQYF | TGTGCTAGCAGCTTACGGGGACAGGGGCGGGAGGAGACCCAGTACTTC
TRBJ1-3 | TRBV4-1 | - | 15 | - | CASSQGGYSGNTIYF | TGCGCCAGCAGCCAAGGAGGTTACTCTGGAAACACCATATATTTT
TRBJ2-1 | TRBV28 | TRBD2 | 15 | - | CASSFPAGDYNEQFF | TGTGCCAGCAGTTTCCCAGCGGGGGACTACAATGAGCAGTTCTTC
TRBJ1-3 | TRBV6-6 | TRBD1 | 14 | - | CASRPQGLGNTIYF | TGTGCCAGCAGACCACAGGGGCTAGGAAACACCATATATTTT
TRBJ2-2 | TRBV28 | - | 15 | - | CASSVGTLLTGELFF | TGTGCCAGCAGTGTAGGGACACTCCTCACCGGGGAGCTGTTTTTT
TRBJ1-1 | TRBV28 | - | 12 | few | CASRGRLKEAFF | TGTGCCAGCAGGGGCCGCTTAAAGGAAGCTTTCTTT
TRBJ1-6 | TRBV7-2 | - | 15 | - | CASSPKVEGRSPLHF | TGTGCCAGCAGCCCGAAGGTGGAGGGACGATCACCCCTCCACTTT
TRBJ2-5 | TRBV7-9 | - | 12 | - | CASSLYQETPYF | TGTGCCAGCAGCTTATACCAGGAAACCCCGTACTTC
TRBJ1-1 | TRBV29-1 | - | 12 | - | CSVKHRNTEAFF | TGCAGCGTTAAACACCGGAACACTGAAGCTTTCTTT
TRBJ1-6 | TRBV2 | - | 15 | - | CASSEKRQGNSPLHF | TGTGCCAGCAGTGAAAAGAGGCAGGGGAATTCACCCCTCCACTTT
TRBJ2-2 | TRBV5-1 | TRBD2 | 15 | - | CASRAGVGTTGELFF | TGCGCCAGCAGGGCGGGAGTCGGGACCACCGGGGAGCTGTTTTTT
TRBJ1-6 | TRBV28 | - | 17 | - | CASSRQDLNSYNSPLHF | TGTGCCAGCAGCAGACAGGACCTAAACTCCTATAATTCACCCCTCCACTTT